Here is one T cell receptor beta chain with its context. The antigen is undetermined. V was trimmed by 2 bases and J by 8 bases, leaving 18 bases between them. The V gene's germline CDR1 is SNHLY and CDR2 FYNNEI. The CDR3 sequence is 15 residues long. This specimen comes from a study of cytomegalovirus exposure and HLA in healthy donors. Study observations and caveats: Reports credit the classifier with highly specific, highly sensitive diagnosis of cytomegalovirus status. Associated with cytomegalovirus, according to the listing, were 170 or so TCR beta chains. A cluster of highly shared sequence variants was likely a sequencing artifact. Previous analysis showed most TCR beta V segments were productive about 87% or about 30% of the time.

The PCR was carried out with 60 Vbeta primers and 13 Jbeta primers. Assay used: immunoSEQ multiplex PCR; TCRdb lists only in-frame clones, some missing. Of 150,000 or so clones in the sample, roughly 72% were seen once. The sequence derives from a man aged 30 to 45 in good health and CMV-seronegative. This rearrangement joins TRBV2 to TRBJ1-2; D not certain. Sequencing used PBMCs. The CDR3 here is CASSESNWATQGYTF. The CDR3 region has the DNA TGTGCCAGCAGTGAAAGTAATTGGGCCACCCAGGGCTACACCTTC. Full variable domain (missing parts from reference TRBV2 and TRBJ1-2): EPEVTQTPSHQVTQMGQEVILRCVPISNHLYFYWYRQILGQKVEFLVSFYNNEISEKSEIFDDQFSVERPDGSNFTLKIRSTKLEDSAMYFCASSESNWATQGYTFGSGTRLTVV.